This T cell receptor (beta chain) is drawn from a study of T cell repertoires in cytomegalovirus infection. Study at large: Evidence of both CMV infection and a matching HLA type came from public TCR beta signatures. Study-level findings and limits: Carriage of CMV together with the relevant HLA was identifiable through cumulative public TCR beta family frequency. CMV-specific HLA-C-restricted TCR beta clonotypes dominated the ex vivo response.

Regarding this clonotype: Its specificity is unknown.

TCRdb processed the reads anew with MiXCR; each CDR3 protein has one entry. The sample records 350,000 to 550,000 distinct CDR3 sequences, roughly 31% being singletons. The J segment lost 1 base and the V segment lost 6 bases, leaving 5 bases of the junction unmatched. The CDR3 contains 14 residues. Germline-derived CDR1 and CDR2 are MNHNS and SASEGT. V gene TRBV6-1 combines with J gene TRBJ1-1, with 7 bases that match TRBD1. Sequenced: PBMCs. This receptor was taken from a human donor in good health (CMV status not recorded). Some clones in this sample may be carry-over from other donors' samples. Here the CDR3 DNA reads TGTGCCAGCAGGAGGGACAGCGGGAACACTGAAGCTTTCTTT. Amino acid sequence: CASRRDSGNTEAFF.